One sample yielded the 10 T cell receptor beta chains listed below, sequenced in a study of T-cell reconstitution after alpha-beta-depleted transplantation in children. TCRbeta library preparation incorporated unique molecular identifiers. TCRdb processed the PCR reads anew with MiXCR; each CDR3 protein has one entry. This sample has around 300,000 distinct CDR3 sequences, with 11% found just once. The specimen comprised peripheral blood, sampled 180 days after TCRalphabeta/CD19-depleted stem cell transplant. The receptors here all came from a male patient aged 2-9 years who had a stem cell transplant for chronic granulomatous disease, so the T cells may come from the graft donor.

This clonotype was recorded at least ten times. The V gene is TRBV5-1, the J gene TRBJ2-5, with a weak D call TRBD1 (5 bases). Germline CDR1 and CDR2: SGHRS and YFSETQ. With 6 bases removed from V and 2 bases from J, the gap between germline ends came to 17 bases. The length of the CDR3 is 15 residues. The CDR3 here is CASKVGDDRQETQYF. The DNA of the CDR3 is TGCGCCAGCAAAGTAGGTGACGACAGACAAGAGACCCAGTACTTC.

This clonotype was seen repeatedly, ten times or more. The chain carries TRBV6-5 and TRBJ2-2, with 9 bases fitting TRBD1. The CDR3 is made up of 16 amino acids. The germline V gene has CDR1 MNHEY and CDR2 SVGAGI. The J segment lost 6 bases and the V segment lost 5 bases, leaving 10 bases of the junction unmatched. The chain's CDR3 is CASSTIQGQGSGELFF. The CDR3, as DNA: TGTGCCAGCAGTACTATCCAGGGACAGGGATCCGGGGAGCTGTTTTTT.

This clonotype appeared many times. The V and J genes are TRBV7-2 and TRBJ2-1; D gene uncertain. Germline V gene sequence: CDR1 SGHTA, CDR2 FQGNSA. The CDR3 covers 16 residues. Trimming shortened V by 5 bases and J by 3 bases, and 17 bases separated the two germline ends. CDR3 sequence (DNA): TGTGCCAGCAGCCTGTCCGGGTGGGCTGTCTACAATGAGCAGTTCTTC. This gives the protein CASSLSGWAVYNEQFF. Looking up the rest from reference TRBV7-2 and TRBJ2-1 gives the full variable domain: GAGVSQSPSNKVTEKGKDVELRCDPISGHTALYWYRQSLGQGLEFLIYFQGNSAPDKSGLPSDRFSAERTGGSVSTLTIQRTQQEDSAVYLCASSLSGWAVYNEQFFGPGTRLTVL.

This clonotype was seen ten or more times. The chain recombines TRBV12-5 with TRBJ2-2; D may be TRBD1 or TRBD2 (5 bases each). The CDR3 sequence is 16 residues long. CDR1 LGHNT and CDR2 FRNRAP come from the germline V gene. With 5 bases removed from V and 6 bases from J, the gap between germline ends came to 19 bases. The CDR3 region is CASGKHPGPWAGELFF. In DNA form, the CDR3 reads TGTGCTAGTGGTAAACACCCGGGACCCTGGGCCGGGGAGCTGTTTTTT.

This clonotype occurred many times. The V call is TRBV5-1, the J call TRBJ2-2, with unresolved D. Germline loops: CDR1 SGHRS, CDR2 YFSETQ. This CDR3 is 13 amino acids long. The V and J ends lost 7 bases and 2 bases respectively, with 9 bases between them. This chain's CDR3 is CASRDLNTGELFF. The CDR3 DNA sequence: TGCGCCAGCCGAGACTTAAACACCGGGGAGCTGTTTTTT. The full variable domain, in which reference TRBV5-1 and TRBJ2-2 provide the parts outside the CDR3, is KAGVTQTPRYLIKTRGQQVTLSCSPISGHRSVSWYQQTPGQGLQFLFEYFSETQRNKGNFPGRFSGRQFSNSRSEMNVSTLELGDSALYLCASRDLNTGELFFGEGSRLTVL.

The rearrangement uses TRBV7-8 and TRBJ1-5; TRBD1 might be the D (6 bases). Germline lookup yields CDR1 SGHVS and CDR2 FQNEAQ. The CDR3 totals 18 residues. V shed 0 bases and J shed 5 bases, with 20 bases lying between them. The chain's CDR3 is CASSLATGSTHWDQPQHF. The CDR3 DNA sequence: TGTGCCAGCAGCTTAGCAACAGGGAGTACCCACTGGGATCAGCCCCAGCATTTT.

This clonotype was seen many times. The CDR3 region has the DNA TGCAGTGCTAGTATTCCGGAGGAAAAACTGTTTTTT. This codes for CSASIPEEKLFF. The rearrangement uses TRBV20-1 and TRBJ1-4; D not resolved. Germline-derived CDR1 and CDR2 are DFQATT and SNEGSKA (reference sequence). The V end was cut by 3 bases, the J end by 8 bases, with 10 bases between. The CDR3 length is 12 residues.

In this sample, this clonotype turned up many times. The chain uses TRBV7-2 and TRBJ2-3, with 10 bases that match TRBD1. This CDR3 region has 15 residues. V lost 3 bases, J lost 3 bases, and 3 bases stayed unmatched. From germline, CDR1 is SGHTA and CDR2 FQGNSA. The CDR3 region is CASSFDRGRTDTQYF. DNA of the CDR3: TGTGCCAGCAGCTTTGACAGGGGGCGGACAGATACGCAGTATTTT.

This clonotype was seen only a few times. The genes are TRBV30 and TRBJ2-7; TRBD2 is a possible D gene (5 bases). This CDR3 contains 13 residues. Germline lookup yields CDR1 GTSNPN and CDR2 SVGIG (reference sequence). V gave up 4 bases and J gave up 3 bases, with 13 bases separating them. CDR3 loop: CAWKPRGYYEQYF. In DNA, the CDR3 is TGTGCCTGGAAACCTCGGGGTTACTACGAGCAGTACTTC.

At least ten counts were recorded for this clonotype. The V gene is TRBV6-5, the J gene TRBJ2-7, with 10 positions matching TRBD1. This CDR3 region has 15 residues. The germline V gene has CDR1 MNHEY and CDR2 SVGAGI. V lost 3 bases and J lost 6; bases outside the gene matches: 8. CDR3 in amino acids: CASSYDGRTGGEQYF. CDR3 sequence (DNA): TGTGCCAGCAGTTATGATGGTAGGACAGGGGGCGAGCAGTACTTC.